What follows are 32 T cell receptor beta chains derived from one specimen sequenced in a study of cytomegalovirus exposure and HLA in healthy donors. The PCR used 60 Vbeta and 13 Jbeta primers. TCRdb keeps only in-frame clones here, not all; method: immunoSEQ multiplex PCR. This repertoire shows 150,000 to 180,000 clones, 60% to 75% found once; its top ten account for approximately 3%. Sequenced input: PBMCs. The receptors derive from a man aged 18 to 29 in good health and CMV-seronegative.

The V and J genes are TRBV4-3 and TRBJ2-1; 10 bases line up with TRBD2. This CDR3 contains 18 residues. V shed 0 bases and J 4 bases; nucleotides not matched to a gene: 9. The germline V gene has CDR1 LGHNA and CDR2 YSLEER. CDR3 sequence (DNA): TGCGCCAGCAGCCAAGATCCTCTTGTAGCGGGGGGTTACAATGAGCAGTTCTTC. It specifies CASSQDPLVAGGYNEQFF.

The chain has TRBV7-9 and TRBJ1-2; D is possibly TRBD1 (6 bases). The CDR3 sequence is 12 residues long. The germline V and J ends were trimmed by 7 bases and 12 bases, with 18 bases remaining between them. Germline V gives CDR1 SEHNR, CDR2 FQNEAQ (reference sequence). In DNA, the CDR3 is TGTGCCAGCAACTTCCCGGGACACGGCGACACCTTC. Its translation: CASNFPGHGDTF.

The V gene is TRBV28, the J gene TRBJ1-1, with 7 bases matching TRBD1. From germline, CDR1 is MDHEN and CDR2 SYDVKM. J was trimmed by 0 bases and V by 5 bases; bases with no gene match: 6. This CDR3 contains 15 residues. CDR3 amino acids: CASSSGGTVNTEAFF. CDR3 DNA sequence: TGTGCCAGCAGTAGCGGGGGGACAGTGAACACTGAAGCTTTCTTT.

The sample holds one count of this clone. The J gene is TRBJ2-7, the V gene TRBV6-1; D not resolved. This CDR3 is built from 15 residues. Germline CDR1 is MNHNS and CDR2 is SASEGT. V lost 1 base to trimming and J lost 2 bases, with 12 bases between them. The CDR3 region has the DNA TGTGCCAGCAGTGAAGGGGCAGCCGCCGCCTACGAGCAGTACGTC. Amino acids: CASSEGAAAAYEQYV.

The V gene is TRBV5-6, the J gene TRBJ2-7; 8 bases match TRBD1. Germline values: CDR1 SGHDT, CDR2 YYEEEE. The length of the CDR3 is 15 residues. The V segment lost 3 bases and the J segment 3 bases; nucleotides outside the gene matches: 8. The CDR3 DNA sequence: TGTGCCAGCAGCTCACCTCGACAGGGGCTCTACGAGCAGTACTTC. Its translation: CASSSPRQGLYEQYF.

This rearrangement joins TRBV11-2 to TRBJ1-4; 12 bases are a match to TRBD1. This CDR3 is 18 amino acids long. V was clipped by 1 base and J by 7 bases; unmatched bases: 10. Germline loops: CDR1 SGHAT, CDR2 FQNNGV. The CDR3 sequence is CASSLAFGTGGYGEKLFF. CDR3 DNA sequence: TGTGCCAGCAGCTTAGCTTTCGGGACAGGGGGCTATGGTGAAAAACTGTTTTTT. The full variable domain, its missing parts supplied by reference TRBV11-2 and TRBJ1-4, is EAGVAQSPRYKIIEKRQSVAFWCNPISGHATLYWYQQILGQGPKLLIQFQNNGVVDDSQLPKDRFSAERLKGVDSTLKIQPAKLEDSAVYLCASSLAFGTGGYGEKLFFGSGTQLSVL.

The gene calls are TRBV5-1 and TRBJ1-2; no firm D call. Trimming took off 0 bases at V and 2 bases at J, with 11 bases between the two ends. The germline V gene encodes CDR1 SGHRS and CDR2 YFSETQ. CDR3 length equals 15 residues. CDR3 sequence reads: CASSLVPSTNYGYTF. CDR3 sequence (DNA): TGCGCCAGCAGCTTGGTGCCCAGTACGAACTATGGCTACACCTTC.

This clone appeared a few times. The chain employs TRBV25-1 and TRBJ2-7, with D uncertain. Germline V gene lookup returns CDR1 MGHDK and CDR2 SYGVNS. Trimming removed 3 bases from V and 3 bases from J, with 3 bases in between. The CDR3 totals 11 residues. The CDR3 here is CASSDLYEQYF. CDR3 nucleotides: TGTGCCAGCAGTGACCTCTACGAGCAGTACTTC.

This clone was detected a few times. This chain connects TRBV6-1 to TRBJ1-1; 7 positions match TRBD1. CDR3 length: 12 amino acids. CDR1 and CDR2 from the germline V gene are MNHNS and SASEGT. The junction had 0 bases not matched to a gene; V was cut back by 3 bases and J by 5 bases. CDR3 sequence: CASSDRGTEAFF. DNA for the CDR3: TGTGCCAGCAGTGACAGGGGGACTGAAGCTTTCTTT.

CDR3 region: CASSRGTGYLNTGELFF. CDR3 coding DNA: TGTGCCAGCAGCCGAGGGACAGGGTATTTGAACACCGGGGAGCTGTTTTTT. J is TRBJ2-2 and V is TRBV11-2, with 9 bases lining up with TRBD1. This CDR3 comprises 17 residues. Germline V gene data show CDR1 as SGHAT and CDR2 as FQNNGV. The junction had 8 bases not matched to a gene; V was cut back by 5 bases and J by 1 base.

The chain couples TRBV11-3 to TRBJ1-1; 7 bases align to TRBD1. The trim removed 1 base at V and 4 bases at J, leaving 6 bases unmatched. The CDR3 totals 15 residues. Germline CDR1 is SGHNT and CDR2 is YENEEA. CDR3 bases: TGTGCCAGCAGCTTAGGCCAGGGGGATAGCACTGAAGCTTTCTTT. As protein: CASSLGQGDSTEAFF.

This clone has only one observation. This sequence joins TRBV4-3 and TRBJ1-1, with TRBD1 identical over 9 bases. CDR3 length equals 19 residues. Germline CDR1 reads LGHNA; CDR2 reads YSLEER. V was pared by 0 bases and J by 5 bases, with 16 bases of the junction left unmatched. The CDR3 sequence: CASSQDRIGTGWTRTEAFF. The CDR3 DNA follows: TGCGCCAGCAGCCAAGATCGGATAGGGACAGGGTGGACGAGGACTGAAGCTTTCTTT.

The genes are TRBV6-1 and TRBJ1-2; maybe TRBD1 (5 bases). CDR1 and CDR2 (germline): MNHNS, SASEGT. The CDR3 extends over 16 amino acids. V lost 2 bases and J 5 bases, leaving 18 bases between the germline ends. The CDR3 loop reads CASSEFTGAGAYGYTF. The CDR3 nucleotides are TGTGCCAGCAGTGAATTTACGGGAGCTGGGGCTTATGGCTACACCTTC.

This clone was observed a single time. V is TRBV6-6 and J is TRBJ1-3, with D hard to call. Germline V gene data show CDR1 as MNHNY and CDR2 as SVGAGI (reference sequence). The CDR3 is 15 residues long. V was cut by 7 bases and J by 0 bases, with 13 bases left in between. The CDR3 loop reads CASIPAGSSGNTIYF. The CDR3 DNA reads TGTGCCAGCATCCCCGCCGGGAGCTCTGGAAACACCATATATTTT.

The genes are TRBV28 and TRBJ2-7; 10 nucleotides agree with TRBD1. Germline trimming cut 2 bases from V and 3 bases from J; bases unmatched to any gene: 4. The CDR3 consists of 15 residues. CDR1 and CDR2 from the germline V gene are MDHEN and SYDVKM. In DNA, the CDR3 is TGTGCCAGCAGTTTACCGGGACAGGGGTTCTACGAGCAGTACGTC. As protein: CASSLPGQGFYEQYV.

Comments on this clone: At one boundary the junction diverges from the germline segment, which might be a read error. The rearrangement links TRBV5-4 to TRBJ2-6, with TRBD2 as a possible D gene (6 bases). The germline gives CDR1 SGHNT, CDR2 YYREEE (reference sequence). CDR3 size: 16 residues. The chain's CDR3 is CASSWTREDGANGLTF. CDR3 nucleotide sequence: TGTGCCAGCAGCTGGACCAGGGAGGATGGGGCCAACGGCCTGACTTTC.

The count of this clone is one. This chain uses TRBV5-1 with TRBJ1-1, with D unclear. CDR3 length: 14 amino acids. CDR1 is SGHRS and CDR2 is YFSETQ in the germline V gene. The V gene lost 0 bases and the J gene lost 3 bases, with 9 bases spanning the gap. For the CDR3, the DNA is TGCGCCAGCAGCTTGGAAAACAGTTACACTGAAGCTTTCTTT. It specifies CASSLENSYTEAFF.

In this sample, this clone turned up a few times. V is TRBV27 and J is TRBJ1-2; the match to TRBD1 covers 9 bases. The CDR3 extends over 14 amino acids. V was pared by 6 bases and J by 2 bases, with 4 bases of the junction left unmatched. CDR1 MNHEY and CDR2 SMNVEV come from the germline V gene (reference sequence). In nucleotides, the CDR3 is TGTGCCAGCAGCCCCGGGACAGGGAACTATGGCTACACCTTC. Its translation is CASSPGTGNYGYTF.

The chain combines TRBV6-5 with TRBJ2-3; TRBD2 matches 10 bases. V was pared by 3 bases and J by 3 bases, with 6 bases of the junction left unmatched. The germline CDR1 and CDR2 sequences are MNHEY and SVGAGI. The CDR3 has 16 residues. The CDR3 nucleotides are TGTGCCAGCAGTTATGTCGGACTAGCGGAAACAGATACGCAGTATTTT. It yields the protein CASSYVGLAETDTQYF.

Here the CDR3 DNA reads TGTGCCAGCAGTGGGGGGACAGGGCACGAGGAAAATCAGCCCCAGCATTTT. It translates to CASSGGTGHEENQPQHF. The rearrangement uses TRBV6-1 and TRBJ1-5, with 9 nucleotides matching TRBD1. The V and J ends lost 4 bases and 4 bases, in that order; junction bases with no gene match: 11. Germline lookup yields CDR1 MNHNS and CDR2 SASEGT. The CDR3 loop spans 17 amino acids.

The V gene is TRBV27, the J gene TRBJ1-2; the D is unclear. V shed 0 bases and J shed 2 bases, with 7 bases lying between them. This CDR3 region has 14 residues. Germline CDR1 is MNHEY and CDR2 is SMNVEV (reference sequence). Here the CDR3 DNA reads TGTGCCAGCAGTTTATCGCCAGGAAACTATGGCTACACCTTC. The encoded protein is CASSLSPGNYGYTF.

The V call is TRBV5-1, the J call TRBJ1-2; D not certain. This CDR3 is 11 amino acids long. V was shortened by 0 bases and J by 8 bases, with 5 bases between the two germline ends. Germline V CDR1 and CDR2: SGHRS, YFSETQ. The CDR3 DNA is TGCGCCAGCAGCTTGGGCCTAGGCTACACCTTC. Translating it yields CASSLGLGYTF.

J is TRBJ1-5 and V is TRBV11-2; 8 positions agree with TRBD1. The CDR3 totals 15 residues. Germline V lookup: CDR1 SGHAT, CDR2 FQNNGV. V shed 5 bases and J 2 bases; nucleotides not matched to a gene: 5. CDR3 sequence: CASSTQQGGNQPQHF. CDR3 nucleotides: TGTGCCAGCAGCACTCAACAGGGGGGCAATCAGCCCCAGCATTTT.

This rearrangement joins TRBV28 to TRBJ1-2, with D perhaps matching TRBD1 (5 bases). V lost 3 bases, J lost 4 bases, and 12 bases lay in between. This CDR3 contains 14 residues. The germline V gene has CDR1 MDHEN and CDR2 SYDVKM. The CDR3 protein is CASSFPDSPYGYTF. CDR3 bases: TGTGCCAGCAGTTTCCCTGACAGCCCCTATGGCTACACCTTC.

This clone occurred a few times. V and J are TRBV6-5 and TRBJ2-1, with 14 positions matching TRBD2. Germline CDR1 is MNHEY and CDR2 is SVGAGI. The J segment lost 11 bases and the V segment lost 5 bases, leaving 8 bases of the junction unmatched. This CDR3 is 15 amino acids long. The chain's CDR3 is CASSPPGLAGDKQFF. CDR3 nucleotides: TGTGCCAGCAGTCCCCCGGGACTAGCGGGGGATAAGCAGTTCTTC.

A single count supports this clone. The CDR3 region has the DNA TGTGCCTGGCCAGGGGGCGCGAGCTATGGCTACACCTTC. It translates to CAWPGGASYGYTF. The V call is TRBV30, the J call TRBJ1-2; 8 bases line up with TRBD1. Germline V CDR1 and CDR2: GTSNPN, SVGIG (reference sequence). The CDR3 spans 13 residues. V lost 5 bases to trimming and J lost 4 bases; unmatched junction nucleotides: 6.

This clone was detected only once. The rearrangement uses TRBV19 and TRBJ2-3; 8 nucleotides agree with TRBD1. The length of the CDR3 is 14 residues. Trimming at V came to 5 bases and at J to 5 bases, leaving 6 bases not matched to a gene. Germline lookup yields CDR1 LNHDA and CDR2 SQIVND (reference sequence). CDR3 protein: CASSRDRGIDTQYF. CDR3 coding DNA: TGTGCCAGTAGTCGCGACAGGGGAATAGATACGCAGTATTTT.

This clone was recorded only once. The V gene is TRBV5-4, the J gene TRBJ1-1, with 8 nucleotides matching TRBD1. The CDR3 consists of 13 residues. V was pared by 4 bases and J by 11 bases, with 10 bases of the junction left unmatched. CDR1 SGHNT and CDR2 YYREEE come from the germline V gene (reference sequence). CDR3 DNA: TGTGCCAGCAGCCCGGGACAGGAGATGAGGGCTTTCTTT. Protein sequence: CASSPGQEMRAFF.

This sequence joins TRBV7-2 and TRBJ1-2, with unresolved D. The CDR3 is 14 amino acids. V lost 5 bases, J lost 8 bases, and 18 bases lay in between. Germline lookup yields CDR1 SGHTA and CDR2 FQGNSA. The CDR3 region has the DNA TGTGCCAGCAGCCAGGATTCATGGGGAGGAGGCTACACCTTC. Its translation is CASSQDSWGGGYTF. Using reference TRBV7-2 and TRBJ1-2 for the parts outside the CDR3, the full variable domain is GAGVSQSPSNKVTEKGKDVELRCDPISGHTALYWYRQSLGQGLEFLIYFQGNSAPDKSGLPSDRFSAERTGGSVSTLTIQRTQQEDSAVYLCASSQDSWGGGYTFGSGTRLTVV.

The chain employs TRBV2 and TRBJ1-4; no firm D call. This CDR3 spans 15 amino acids. Germline assignment: CDR1 SNHLY and CDR2 FYNNEI. Trimming shortened V by 6 bases and J by 5 bases, and 16 bases separated the two germline ends. In DNA, the CDR3 is TGTGCCAGCAGCTCACCGGGATCCGTAAATGAAAAACTGTTTTTT. Its protein product is CASSSPGSVNEKLFF.

This clone was seen a handful of times. V and J are TRBV11-2 and TRBJ2-7; no clear D gene. With 5 bases removed from V and 2 bases from J, the gap between germline ends came to 13 bases. The CDR3 has 14 amino acids. CDR1 is SGHAT, CDR2 FQNNGV, per germline. DNA for the CDR3: TGTGCCAGCAGCCCCATCAGGTTCACCTACGAGCAGTACTTC. It codes for CASSPIRFTYEQYF.

The CDR3 DNA reads TGTGCCAGCAGCGACAGGGTTGTTGAAGCTTTCTTT. It is translated as CASSDRVVEAFF. The chain uses TRBV6-1 and TRBJ1-1; 7 positions agree with TRBD1. The CDR3 contains 12 residues. V dropped 6 bases and J dropped 7; count of bases not matched to a gene: 5. From germline, CDR1 is MNHNS and CDR2 SASEGT.